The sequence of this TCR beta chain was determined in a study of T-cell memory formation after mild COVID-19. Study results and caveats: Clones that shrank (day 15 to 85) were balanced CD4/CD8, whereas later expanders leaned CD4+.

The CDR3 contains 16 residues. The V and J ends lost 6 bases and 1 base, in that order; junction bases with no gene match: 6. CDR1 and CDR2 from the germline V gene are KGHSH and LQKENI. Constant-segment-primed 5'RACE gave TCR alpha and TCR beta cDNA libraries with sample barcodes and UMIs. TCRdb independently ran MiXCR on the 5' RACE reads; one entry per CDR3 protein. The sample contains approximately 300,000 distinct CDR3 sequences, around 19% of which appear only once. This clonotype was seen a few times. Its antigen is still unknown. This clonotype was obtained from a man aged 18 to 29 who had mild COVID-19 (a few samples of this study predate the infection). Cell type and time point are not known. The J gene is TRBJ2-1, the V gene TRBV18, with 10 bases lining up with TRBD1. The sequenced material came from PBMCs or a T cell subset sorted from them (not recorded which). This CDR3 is CASSLGQGGSYNEQFF. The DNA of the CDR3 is TGTGCCAGCTCTCTCGGACAGGGGGGGTCCTACAATGAGCAGTTCTTC.